This T cell receptor (beta chain) was identified in a study of T-cell reconstitution after alpha-beta-depleted transplantation in children. Study-wide results and limits: Several hundred expanded graft clones reportedly supplied alpha-beta T cells about two months after transplant. Surviving recipient T cells and thymic progenitors accounted for the high day-60 TCRbeta diversity observed in some patients. T-cell counts and diversity were attributed mostly to newly produced T cells one year after transplant.

The CDR3 covers 16 residues. CDR1 SEHNR and CDR2 FQNEAQ come from the germline V gene (reference sequence). V was pared by 1 base and J by 3 bases, with 14 bases between. In this sample, this clonotype turned up a few times. Its antigen remains unknown. Unique molecular identifiers tagged the TCRbeta library. TCRdb passed the PCR reads through MiXCR, listing each CDR3 protein once. The sample holds about 980,000 distinct CDR3 sequences, under 30% seen once. The gene calls are TRBV7-9 and TRBJ2-3; D gene ambiguous. Here the sequenced sample was PBMCs, mostly from graft donor cells, taken 360 days after TCRalphabeta/CD19-depleted stem cell transplant. This TCR came from a boy under two years old who had a stem cell transplant for SCID, so the T cells may come from the graft donor. The CDR3 sequence is CASSLESGYWTDTQYF. CDR3 DNA sequence: TGTGCCAGCAGCTTAGAGTCTGGGTATTGGACAGATACGCAGTATTTT.